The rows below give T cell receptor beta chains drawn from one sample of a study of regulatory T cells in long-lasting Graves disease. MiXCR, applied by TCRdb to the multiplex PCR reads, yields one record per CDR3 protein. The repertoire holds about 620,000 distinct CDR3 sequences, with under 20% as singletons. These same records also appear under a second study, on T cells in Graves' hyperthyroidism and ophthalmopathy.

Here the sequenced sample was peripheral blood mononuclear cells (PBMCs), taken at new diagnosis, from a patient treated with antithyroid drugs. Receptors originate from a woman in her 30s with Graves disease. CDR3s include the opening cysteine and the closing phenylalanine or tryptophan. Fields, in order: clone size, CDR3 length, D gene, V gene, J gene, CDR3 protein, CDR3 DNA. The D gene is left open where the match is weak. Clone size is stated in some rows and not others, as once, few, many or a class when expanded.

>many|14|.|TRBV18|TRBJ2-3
CASSPSASTDTQYF
TGTGCCAGCTCCCCAAGTGCTAGCACAGATACGCAGTATTTT
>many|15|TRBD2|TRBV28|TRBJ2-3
CASIGWTSGRATQYF
TGTGCCAGCATTGGATGGACTAGCGGGAGGGCCACGCAGTATTTT
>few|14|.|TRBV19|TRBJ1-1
CASIRTGVRIEAFF
TGTGCCAGTATTCGTACGGGCGTGAGGATAGAAGCTTTCTTT
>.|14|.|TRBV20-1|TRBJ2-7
CSASPPPPPYEQYF
TGCAGTGCTAGTCCCCCTCCCCCCCCTTACGAGCAGTACTTC
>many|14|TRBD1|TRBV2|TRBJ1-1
CASRGQGPLPGAFF
TGTGCCAGCAGGGGACAGGGCCCCCTTCCGGGAGCTTTCTTT
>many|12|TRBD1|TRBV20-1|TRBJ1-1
CSASETGTEAFF
TGCAGTGCTAGCGAGACAGGGACCGAAGCTTTCTTT
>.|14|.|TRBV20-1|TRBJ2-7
CSAAGRGDNGEQYF
TGCAGTGCCGCTGGCAGAGGGGACAATGGGGAGCAGTACTTC
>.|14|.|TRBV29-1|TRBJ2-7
CSVEVLGGVYEQYF
TGCAGCGTTGAAGTGCTAGGGGGGGTCTACGAGCAGTACTTC
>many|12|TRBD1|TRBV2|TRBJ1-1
CATQGDGTEAFF
TGTGCCACCCAGGGGGATGGAACTGAAGCTTTCTTT
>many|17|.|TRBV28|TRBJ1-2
CASSLIGIHTPNYGYTF
TGTGCCAGCAGTTTAATCGGCATACACACACCTAACTATGGCTACACCTTC
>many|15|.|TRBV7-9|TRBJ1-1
CASVAGGMVNTEAFF
TGTGCCAGCGTGGCAGGCGGTATGGTGAACACTGAAGCTTTCTTT
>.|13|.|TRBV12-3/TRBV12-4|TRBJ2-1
CASSLSEVGEQFF
TGTGCCAGCAGTTTATCTGAGGTCGGTGAGCAGTTCTTC
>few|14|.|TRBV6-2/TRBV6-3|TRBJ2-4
CATGPRVAKNIQYF
TGTGCCACCGGCCCCAGGGTAGCCAAAAACATTCAGTACTTC
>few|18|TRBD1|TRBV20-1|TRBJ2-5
CSARDLVPGTGGLETQYF
TGCAGTGCTAGAGATCTTGTCCCAGGGACAGGGGGCTTGGAGACCCAGTACTTC
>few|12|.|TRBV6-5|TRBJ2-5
CASSYVGETQYF
TGTGCCAGCAGTTACGTCGGGGAGACCCAGTACTTC
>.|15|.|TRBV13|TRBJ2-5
CASSLGTPIGETQYF
TGTGCCAGCAGCTTAGGCACACCTATTGGGGAGACCCAGTACTTC
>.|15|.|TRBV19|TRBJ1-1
CASSIVFSVNTEAFF
TGTGCCAGTAGTATAGTTTTTAGCGTGAACACTGAAGCTTTCTTT
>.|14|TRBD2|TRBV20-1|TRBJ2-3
CSAREGGSSDTQYF
TGCAGTGCTAGAGAAGGCGGGAGCTCAGATACGCAGTATTTT
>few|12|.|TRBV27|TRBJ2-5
CASGTPEETQYF
TGTGCCAGCGGGACTCCCGAAGAGACCCAGTACTTC
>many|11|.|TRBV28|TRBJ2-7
CASRGNYEQYF
TGTGCCAGCAGGGGGAACTACGAGCAGTACTTC
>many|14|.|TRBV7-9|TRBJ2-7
CASSFSESSYEQYF
TGTGCCAGCAGCTTTTCCGAAAGCTCCTACGAGCAGTACTTC
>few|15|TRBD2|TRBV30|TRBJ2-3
CAWTWREGISDTQYF
TGTGCCTGGACATGGCGGGAGGGTATCTCAGATACGCAGTATTTT
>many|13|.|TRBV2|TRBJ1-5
CASAGQLWEPQHF
TGTGCCAGCGCCGGACAGTTGTGGGAGCCCCAGCATTTT
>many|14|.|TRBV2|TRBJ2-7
CASSEERGSYEQYF
TGTGCCAGCAGTGAAGAAAGAGGGAGCTACGAGCAGTACTTC
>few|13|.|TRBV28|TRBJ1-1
CASSHQVYTEAFF
TGTGCCAGCAGTCATCAGGTTTACACTGAAGCTTTCTTT
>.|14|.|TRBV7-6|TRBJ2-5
CASSLGVVQETQYF
TGTGCCAGCAGCTTAGGGGTCGTTCAAGAGACCCAGTACTTC
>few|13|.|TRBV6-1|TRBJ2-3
CASRRPMTDTQYF
TGTGCCAGCAGGAGGCCCATGACAGATACGCAGTATTTT
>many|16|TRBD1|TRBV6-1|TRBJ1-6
CASSGQGAANNSPLHF
TGTGCCAGCAGTGGGCAGGGGGCGGCGAATAATTCACCCCTCCACTTT
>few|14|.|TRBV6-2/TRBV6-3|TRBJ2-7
CASSVDMPSYEQYF
TGTGCCAGCAGTGTGGATATGCCTTCCTACGAGCAGTACTTC
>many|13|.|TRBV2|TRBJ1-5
CASVVIAGQPQHF
TGTGCCAGCGTTGTTATCGCTGGGCAGCCCCAGCATTTT
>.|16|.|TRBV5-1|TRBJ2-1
CASSLAWGSSYNEQFF
TGCGCCAGCAGCTTGGCCTGGGGGAGCTCCTACAATGAGCAGTTCTTC
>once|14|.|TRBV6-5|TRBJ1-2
CASSSGGGAYGYTF
TGTGCCAGCAGTTCGGGGGGAGGGGCCTATGGCTACACCTTC
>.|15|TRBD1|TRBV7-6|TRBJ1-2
CASSASGTGFYGYTF
TGTGCCAGCAGCGCTTCCGGGACAGGTTTCTATGGCTACACCTTC
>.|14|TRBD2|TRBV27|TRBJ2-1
CASSIGTSGNEQFF
TGTGCCAGCAGTATAGGGACTAGCGGTAATGAGCAGTTCTTC
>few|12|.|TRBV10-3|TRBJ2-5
CATGRGQETQYF
TGTGCCACTGGCCGGGGGCAAGAGACCCAGTACTTC
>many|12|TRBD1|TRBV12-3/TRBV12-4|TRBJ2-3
CASSLPGQGQYF
TGTGCCAGCAGTCTCCCGGGACAGGGGCAGTATTTT
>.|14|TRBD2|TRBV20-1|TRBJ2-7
CSAGLLAGGYEQYF
TGCAGTGCGGGGCTACTAGCGGGAGGCTACGAGCAGTACTTC
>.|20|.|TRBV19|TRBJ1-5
CASSIVPYRGGRDSNQPQHF
TGTGCCAGTAGTATAGTTCCTTACCGGGGAGGGAGAGATAGCAATCAGCCCCAGCATTTT
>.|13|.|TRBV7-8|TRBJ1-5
CASSFGSFQPQHF
TGTGCCAGCAGCTTCGGTTCTTTTCAGCCCCAGCATTTT
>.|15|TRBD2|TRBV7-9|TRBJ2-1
CASRSIAGVLNEQFF
TGTGCCAGCAGATCGATAGCGGGAGTATTGAATGAGCAGTTCTTC
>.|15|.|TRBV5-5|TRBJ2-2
CASSLVTSNTGELFF
TGTGCCAGCAGCTTGGTGACATCGAACACCGGGGAGCTGTTTTTT
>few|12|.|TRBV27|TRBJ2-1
CASSWGPSEQFF
TGTGCCAGCAGTTGGGGACCGAGTGAGCAGTTCTTC
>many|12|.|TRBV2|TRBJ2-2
CASRGDTGELFF
TGTGCCAGTCGCGGTGACACCGGGGAGCTGTTTTTT
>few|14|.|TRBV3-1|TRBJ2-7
CASSQAAPPYEQYF
TGTGCCAGCAGCCAAGCGGCCCCCCCCTACGAGCAGTACTTC
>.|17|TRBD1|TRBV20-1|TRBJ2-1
CSARDQGTGVFLRGQFF
TGCAGTGCTAGAGACCAAGGGACAGGGGTCTTTTTAAGGGGGCAGTTCTTC
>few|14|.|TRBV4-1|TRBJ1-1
CASSQKQGNTEAFF
TGCGCCAGCAGCCAGAAACAGGGGAACACTGAAGCTTTCTTT